The entry below gives a single T cell receptor beta chain sequence along with its context. No cognate antigen has been identified for it. The sample belongs to a study of monozygotic twins with inflammatory bowel disease (dated by TCRdb to the late 2010s). A note on the overall study: The full study comprised some 30 monozygotic twin pairs: nine German pairs (four IBD-concordant, five IBD-discordant) and 19 IBD-discordant Danish pairs. Each individual had, on average, about 151 000 unique TCRalpha sequences and 181 000 unique TCRbeta sequences available for analysis. The search for disease-associated traits relied mainly on comparing IBD patients with their genetically identical healthy co-twins within discordant pairs. On the study overall, not on this receptor specifically: The results gave no support for a single strong signal or clonotype linked to IBD. Repertoire similarity did not differ between concordant and discordant twins, possibly due to limited statistical power. Fewer clonotypes were shared with other individuals by IBD patients than by healthy twins, most markedly in patients showing signs of disease activity. IBD patients had lower TCRbeta repertoire diversity, measured by the inverse Simpson index, than their healthy co-twins. Different T cell subtypes could not be distinguished in the analysis. Because patients received different immunosuppressive treatments, the repertoires may have picked up extra background noise and variability between individuals.

Preparation of the library involved 5' RACE. The input for every TCR library was roughly 3.5 ug of total RNA. cDNA was synthesized with SMARTScribe reverse transcriptase in eight separate reactions per sample. During cDNA synthesis, template switching introduced unique molecular identifiers that contained a 6-nucleotide sample barcode. Amplification of TCRalpha and TCRbeta cDNA involved two nested PCRs of approximately 17 and 9 cycles, and each PCR was followed by bead purification. Before amplification, the cDNA was treated with uracil DNA-glycosylase and purified using the QIAquick PCR purification kit. The second PCR was the step at which Illumina TruSeq-compatible adapters and sample-specific barcodes were added. Library quality and concentration were assessed using TapeStation and Qubit, and roughly 5 ng of each library was pooled. The pooled libraries were sequenced with 2 x 100 bp reads and custom sequencing primers on an Illumina HiSeq2500 single-index Rapid Run. As for the authors' bioinformatics: MiGEC version 1.2.6 was used for UMI-based consensus assembly to correct PCR and sequencing errors. V(D)J alignment, clonotype assembly and CDR3 extraction were performed with MiXCR version 2.1.1. To normalise gene usage, clonotype sharing and MAIT/NKT TCR abundance, the top 1000, 10 000 and 20 000 clonotypes in each sample were analysed. After downsampling to 27 000 UMIs, diversity was calculated as the inverse Simpson index using the vegan R package. Paired Mann-Whitney U tests on discordant twin pairs were used, with Benjamini-Hochberg multiple-testing correction. Following TCRdb reprocessing, every CDR3 protein sequence forms one entry, and DNA is not provided. TCRdb's processing, not the authors', yielded these V and J calls. This sample's table carries about 160,000 distinct CDR3 sequences. 2% to 3% of the sample lies in the top ten.

From its cysteine to its phenylalanine, the CDR3 spans 13 amino acids. No DNA sequence was recorded. From a lookup of the germline V gene, CDR1 and CDR2 are SGHVS and FQNEAQ. From each donor, an approximately 2.5 ml peripheral blood sample was drawn into PAXgene tubes and stored at -80 degrees C. Without T cell sorting, total RNA was isolated from whole blood using the PAXgene blood miRNA kit on an automated QIAcube. Peripheral blood from monozygotic twin pairs who were concordant or discordant for inflammatory bowel disease underwent deep TCRalpha and TCRbeta repertoire profiling using unique molecular barcoding. For every twin pair, smoking habits were documented, and each individual was categorised as a current, former or never smoker.

What was sequenced was blood. The V gene is TRBV7-8 and the J gene is TRBJ1-5; the D gene TCRdb calls, TRBD1, cannot be checked with no DNA. This clonotype was sampled from a human donor with ulcerative colitis or Crohn's disease, or a healthy co-twin of an affected twin (not recorded which). The CDR3 region: CASSIGGDQPQHF.